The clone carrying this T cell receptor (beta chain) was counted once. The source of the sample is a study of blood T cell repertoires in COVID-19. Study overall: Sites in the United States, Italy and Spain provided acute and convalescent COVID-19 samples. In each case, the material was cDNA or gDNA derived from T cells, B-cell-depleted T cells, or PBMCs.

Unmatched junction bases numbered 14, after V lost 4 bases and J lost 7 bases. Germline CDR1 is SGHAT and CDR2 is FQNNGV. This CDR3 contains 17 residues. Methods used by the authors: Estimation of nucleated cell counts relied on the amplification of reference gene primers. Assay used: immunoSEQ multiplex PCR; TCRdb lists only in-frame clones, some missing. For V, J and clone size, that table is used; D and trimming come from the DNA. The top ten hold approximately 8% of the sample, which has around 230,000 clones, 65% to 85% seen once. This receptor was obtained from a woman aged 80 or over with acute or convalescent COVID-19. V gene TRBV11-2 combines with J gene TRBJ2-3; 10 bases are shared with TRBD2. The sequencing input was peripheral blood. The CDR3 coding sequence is TGTGCCAGCAGCTCGGTAGCGGGGGGCCTCGGGGTGAATACGCAGTATTTT. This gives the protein CASSSVAGGLGVNTQYF.